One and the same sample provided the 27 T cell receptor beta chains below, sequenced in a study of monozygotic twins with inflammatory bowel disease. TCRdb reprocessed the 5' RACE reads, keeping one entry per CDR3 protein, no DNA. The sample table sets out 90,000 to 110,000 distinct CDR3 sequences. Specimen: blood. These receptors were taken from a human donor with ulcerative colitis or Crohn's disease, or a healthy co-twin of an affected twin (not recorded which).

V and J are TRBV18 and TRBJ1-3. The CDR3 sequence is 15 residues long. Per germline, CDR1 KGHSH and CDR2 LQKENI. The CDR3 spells CASSPQQSSGNTIYF.

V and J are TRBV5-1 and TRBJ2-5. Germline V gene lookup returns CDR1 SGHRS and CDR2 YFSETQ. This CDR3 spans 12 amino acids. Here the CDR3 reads CASSSQQETQYF.

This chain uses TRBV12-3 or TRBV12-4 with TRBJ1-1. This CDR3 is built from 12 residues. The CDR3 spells CASSHREAEAFF.

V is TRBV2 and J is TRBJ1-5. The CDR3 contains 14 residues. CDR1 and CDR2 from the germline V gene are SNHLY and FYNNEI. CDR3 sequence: CASSELQYNQPQHF.

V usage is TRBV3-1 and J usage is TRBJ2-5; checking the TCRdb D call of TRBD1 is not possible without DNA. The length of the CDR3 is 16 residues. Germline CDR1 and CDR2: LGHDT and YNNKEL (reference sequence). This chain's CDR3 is CASSQAGQGVEETQYF.

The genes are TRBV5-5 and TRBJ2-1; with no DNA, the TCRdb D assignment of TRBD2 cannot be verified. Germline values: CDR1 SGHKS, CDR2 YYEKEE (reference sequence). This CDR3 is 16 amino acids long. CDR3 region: CASSPPGLAGYNEQFF.

The CDR3 here is CASSRGTGAYNEQFF. The J gene is TRBJ2-1, the V gene TRBV12-3 or TRBV12-4; the TRBD1 assignment by TCRdb is unverifiable without DNA. The CDR3 has 15 residues.

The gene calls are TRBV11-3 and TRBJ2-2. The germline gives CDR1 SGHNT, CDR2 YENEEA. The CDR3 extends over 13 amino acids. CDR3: CASSLISLGELFF.

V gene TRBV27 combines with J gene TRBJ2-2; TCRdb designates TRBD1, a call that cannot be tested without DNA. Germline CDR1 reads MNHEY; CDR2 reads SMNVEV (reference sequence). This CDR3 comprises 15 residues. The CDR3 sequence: CASSLSGEGTGELFF.

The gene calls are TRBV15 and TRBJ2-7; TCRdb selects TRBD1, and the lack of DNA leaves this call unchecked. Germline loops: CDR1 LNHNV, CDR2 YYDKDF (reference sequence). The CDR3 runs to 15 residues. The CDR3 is CATSRGTGTVSEQYF. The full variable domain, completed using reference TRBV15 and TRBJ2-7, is DAMVIQNPRYQVTQFGKPVTLSCSQTLNHNVMYWYQQKSSQAPKLLFHYYDKDFNNEADTPDNFQSRRPNTSFCFLDIRSPGLGDTAMYLCATSRGTGTVSEQYFGPGTRLTVT.

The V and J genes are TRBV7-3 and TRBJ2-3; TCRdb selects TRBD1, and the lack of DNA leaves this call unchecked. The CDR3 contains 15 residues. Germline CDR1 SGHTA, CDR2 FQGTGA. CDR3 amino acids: CASSYSGTSTDTQYF.

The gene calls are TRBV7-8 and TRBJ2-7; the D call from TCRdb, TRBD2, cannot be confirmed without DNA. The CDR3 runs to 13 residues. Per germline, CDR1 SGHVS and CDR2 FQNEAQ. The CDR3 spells CASSPRVVDEQYF.

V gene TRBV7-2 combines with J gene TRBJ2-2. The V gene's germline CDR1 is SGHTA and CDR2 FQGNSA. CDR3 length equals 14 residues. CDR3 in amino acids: CASSLVSSAGELFF.

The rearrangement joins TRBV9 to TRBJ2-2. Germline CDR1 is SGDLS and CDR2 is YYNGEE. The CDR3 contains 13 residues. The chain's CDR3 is CASTETSDGELFF.

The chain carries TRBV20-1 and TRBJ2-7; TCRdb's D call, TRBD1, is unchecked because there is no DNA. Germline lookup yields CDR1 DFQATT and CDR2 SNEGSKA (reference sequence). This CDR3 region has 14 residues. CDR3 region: CSARSAGEFYEQYF.

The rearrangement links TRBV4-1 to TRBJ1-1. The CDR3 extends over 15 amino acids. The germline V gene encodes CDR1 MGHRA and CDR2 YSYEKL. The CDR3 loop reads CASSQDWEANTEAFF.

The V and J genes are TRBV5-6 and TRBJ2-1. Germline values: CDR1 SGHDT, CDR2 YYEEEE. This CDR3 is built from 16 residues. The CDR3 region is CASSLGGGSTYNEQFF.

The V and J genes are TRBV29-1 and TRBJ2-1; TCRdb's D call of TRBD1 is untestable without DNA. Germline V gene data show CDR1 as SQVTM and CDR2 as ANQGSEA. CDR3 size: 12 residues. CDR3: CSVPDDRGKQFF.

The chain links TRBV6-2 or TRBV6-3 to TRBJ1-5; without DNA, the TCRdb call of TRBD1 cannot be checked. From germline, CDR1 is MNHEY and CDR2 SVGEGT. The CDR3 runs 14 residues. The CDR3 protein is CASSYWTGTGPQHF.

CDR3 sequence reads: CASSIEETGIYGYTF. The chain is built from TRBV9 and TRBJ1-2; TCRdb's D call of TRBD1 is untestable without DNA. CDR3 length equals 15 residues. Germline assignment: CDR1 SGDLS and CDR2 YYNGEE.

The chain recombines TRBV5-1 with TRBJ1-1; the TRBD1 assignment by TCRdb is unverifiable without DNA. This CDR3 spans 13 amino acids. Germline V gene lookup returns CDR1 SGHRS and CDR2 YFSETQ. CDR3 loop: CATRGVLNTEAFF.

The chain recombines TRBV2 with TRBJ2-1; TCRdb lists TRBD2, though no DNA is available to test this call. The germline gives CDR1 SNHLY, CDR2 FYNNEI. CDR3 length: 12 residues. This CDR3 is CASTTSFNEQFF.

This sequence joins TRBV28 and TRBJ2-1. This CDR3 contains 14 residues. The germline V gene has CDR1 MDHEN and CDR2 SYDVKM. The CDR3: CASSSRISYNEQFF.

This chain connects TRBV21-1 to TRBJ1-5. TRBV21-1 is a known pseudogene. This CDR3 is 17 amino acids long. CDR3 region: CASSKVEGLYSNQPQHF.

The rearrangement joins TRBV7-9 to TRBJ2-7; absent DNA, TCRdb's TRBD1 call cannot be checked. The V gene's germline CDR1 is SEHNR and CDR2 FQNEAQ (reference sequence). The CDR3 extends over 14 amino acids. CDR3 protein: CASSPRETAYEQYF. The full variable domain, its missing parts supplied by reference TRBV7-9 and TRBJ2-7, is DTGVSQNPRHKITKRGQNVTFRCDPISEHNRLYWYRQTLGQGPEFLTYFQNEAQLEKSRLLSDRFSAERPKGSFSTLEIQRTEQGDSAMYLCASSPRETAYEQYFGPGTRLTVT.

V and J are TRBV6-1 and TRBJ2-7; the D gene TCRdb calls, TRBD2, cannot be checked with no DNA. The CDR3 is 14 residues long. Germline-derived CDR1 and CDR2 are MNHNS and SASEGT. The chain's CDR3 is CASSPGLAGYEQYF.

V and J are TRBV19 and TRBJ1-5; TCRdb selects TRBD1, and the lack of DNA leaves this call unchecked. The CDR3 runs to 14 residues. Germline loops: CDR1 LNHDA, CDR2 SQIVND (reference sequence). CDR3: CASSMSGYNQPQHF.